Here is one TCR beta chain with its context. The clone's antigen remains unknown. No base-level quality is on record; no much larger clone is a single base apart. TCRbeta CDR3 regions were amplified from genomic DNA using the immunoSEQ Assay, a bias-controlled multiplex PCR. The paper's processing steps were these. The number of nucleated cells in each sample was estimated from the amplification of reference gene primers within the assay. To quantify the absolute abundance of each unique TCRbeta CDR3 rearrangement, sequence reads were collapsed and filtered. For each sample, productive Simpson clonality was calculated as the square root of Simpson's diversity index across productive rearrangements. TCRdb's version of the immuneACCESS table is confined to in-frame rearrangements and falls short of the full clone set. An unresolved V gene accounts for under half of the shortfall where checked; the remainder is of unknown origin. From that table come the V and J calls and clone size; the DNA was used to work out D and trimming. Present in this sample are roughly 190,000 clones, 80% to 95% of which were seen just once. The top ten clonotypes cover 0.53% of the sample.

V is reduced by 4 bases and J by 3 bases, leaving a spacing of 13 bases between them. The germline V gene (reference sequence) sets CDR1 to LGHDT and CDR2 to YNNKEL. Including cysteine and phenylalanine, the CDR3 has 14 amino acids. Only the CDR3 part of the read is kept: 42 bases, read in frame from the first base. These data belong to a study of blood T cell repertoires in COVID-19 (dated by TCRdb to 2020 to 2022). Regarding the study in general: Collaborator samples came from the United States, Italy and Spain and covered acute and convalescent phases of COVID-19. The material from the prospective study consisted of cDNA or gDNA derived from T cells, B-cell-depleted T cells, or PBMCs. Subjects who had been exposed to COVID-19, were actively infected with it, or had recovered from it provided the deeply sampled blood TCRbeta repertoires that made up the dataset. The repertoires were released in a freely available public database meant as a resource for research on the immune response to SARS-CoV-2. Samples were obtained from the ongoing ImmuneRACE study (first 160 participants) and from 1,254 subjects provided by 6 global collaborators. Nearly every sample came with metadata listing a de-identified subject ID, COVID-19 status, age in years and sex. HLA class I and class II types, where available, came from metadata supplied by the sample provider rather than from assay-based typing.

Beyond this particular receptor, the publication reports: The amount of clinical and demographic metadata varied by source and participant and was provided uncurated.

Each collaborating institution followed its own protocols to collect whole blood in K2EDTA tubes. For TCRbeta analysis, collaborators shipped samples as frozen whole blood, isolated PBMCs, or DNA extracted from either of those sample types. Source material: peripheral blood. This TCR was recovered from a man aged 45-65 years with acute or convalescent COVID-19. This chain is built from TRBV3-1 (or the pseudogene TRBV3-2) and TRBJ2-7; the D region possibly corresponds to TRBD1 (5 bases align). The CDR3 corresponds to CASSPAPQGYEQYF. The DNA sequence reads TGTGCCAGCAGCCCGGCCCCCCAGGGCTACGAGCAGTACTTC.